A single sample gave rise to the 19 T cell receptor beta chains below, sequenced in a study of patients and donors after allogeneic stem cell transplantation. TCRdb re-called the RT-PCR reads with MiXCR, one entry per CDR3 protein. The sample includes over 9,500 distinct CDR3 sequences, about 6.4% of them seen just once. The sequenced sample consisted of blood, either unsorted or a sorted T cell fraction (not recorded which). The source is a human donor who was either an allogeneic HSCT recipient or a stem cell or donor lymphocyte infusion donor (not recorded which). It is not recorded whose cells these are; they may come from a transplant donor.

A few counts support this clonotype. The chain links TRBV3-1 to TRBJ2-1; D not certain. Germline V gene sequence: CDR1 LGHDT, CDR2 YNNKEL (reference sequence). The CDR3 totals 11 residues. V was cut by 8 bases and J by 7 bases, with 9 bases left in between. DNA for the CDR3: TGTGCCAGCCGCGCTCTTAATGAGCAGTTCTTC. This codes for CASRALNEQFF.

This clonotype was seen a few times. The J gene is TRBJ2-2, the V gene TRBV15; 11 bases are a match to TRBD2. Germline assignment: CDR1 LNHNV and CDR2 YYDKDF (reference sequence). This CDR3 is built from 16 residues. The ends lost 4 bases at V and 7 bases at J; junction bases unmatched: 8. For the CDR3, the DNA is TGTGCCACCAGCACCATAGCGGGAGGGCCCGTCGGGGAGCTGTTTTTT. Encoded protein: CATSTIAGGPVGELFF.

This clonotype was seen ten or more times. The rearrangement uses TRBV11-2 and TRBJ2-5; TRBD1 agrees at 10 bases. V gave up 5 bases and J gave up 1 base; unmatched junction bases: 16. Germline V gives CDR1 SGHAT, CDR2 FQNNGV. There are 19 residues in the CDR3. CDR3 loop: CASSAHGPGTGDFQETQYF. The DNA for the CDR3 is TGTGCCAGCAGCGCCCACGGGCCGGGGACAGGGGATTTCCAAGAGACCCAGTACTTC.

This clonotype has a count of ten or more. The gene calls are TRBV7-6 and TRBJ1-1; no clear D gene. This CDR3 has 15 residues. Trimming pared 5 bases from V and 1 base from J, leaving 14 bases between. The germline CDR1 and CDR2 sequences are SGHVS and FNYEAQ. The CDR3 loop is CASSGLGVGNTEAFF. The DNA of the CDR3 is TGTGCCAGCAGCGGGCTCGGGGTCGGGAACACTGAAGCTTTCTTT.

This clonotype was seen a few times. The CDR3 DNA reads as TGCGCCAGCAGCTTGGTTCCGGGACAGGAGGCCGAGTTCTTC. Protein product: CASSLVPGQEAEFF. V and J are TRBV5-1 and TRBJ2-1; 8 bases match TRBD1. Trimming at V came to 0 bases and at J to 14 bases, leaving 10 bases not matched to a gene. Germline values: CDR1 SGHRS, CDR2 YFSETQ. CDR3 length: 14 residues.

By share, this clonotype ranks as medium-sized (0.01 to 0.1%). The CDR3 is CASTLSGRVNQPQHF. DNA of the CDR3: TGTGCCAGCACCCTAAGTGGCAGGGTCAATCAGCCCCAGCATTTT. The rearrangement links TRBV6-2 or TRBV6-3 to TRBJ1-5; D might be TRBD1 (5 bases). V was clipped by 7 bases and J by 3 bases, with 16 bases between them. The CDR3 spans 15 residues. Germline V lookup: CDR1 MNHEY, CDR2 SVGEGT.

This clonotype was counted at least ten times. This chain uses TRBV28 with TRBJ2-3, with 7 bases that match TRBD1. The CDR3 is 15 residues long. Trimming cost V 2 bases and J 2 bases; bases outside gene matches: 4. CDR1 MDHEN and CDR2 SYDVKM come from the germline V gene. DNA of the CDR3: TGTGCCAGCAGTTTAGGGGACAGAGACACAGATACGCAGTATTTT. Protein sequence: CASSLGDRDTDTQYF.

J is TRBJ2-2 and V is TRBV12-3 or TRBV12-4; D possibly corresponds to TRBD1 (5 bases). Trimming pared 1 base from V and 1 base from J, leaving 7 bases between. CDR3 size: 15 residues. The CDR3, as DNA: TGTGCCAGCAGTTTAGGACAGAAGAACACCGGGGAGCTGTTTTTT. It yields the protein CASSLGQKNTGELFF.

This clonotype was seen many times. The chain carries TRBV9 and TRBJ2-1; D is unresolved. CDR1 is SGDLS and CDR2 is YYNGEE in the germline V gene. Trimming removed 4 bases at V and 6 bases at J, with 17 bases between. The CDR3 is 15 residues long. The DNA for the CDR3 is TGTGCCAGCAGCCCGAGTCCCACCCCCCGCAATGAGCAGTTCTTC. This translates into CASSPSPTPRNEQFF.

The chain recombines TRBV27 with TRBJ2-7; D assignment may be TRBD1 or TRBD2 (5 bases each). The CDR3 length is 15 residues. Germline-derived CDR1 and CDR2 are MNHEY and SMNVEV (reference sequence). V lost 2 bases to trimming and J lost 2 bases, with 13 bases between them. In nucleotides, the CDR3 is TGTGCCAGCAGTTTAGTCGGGGCCGGCGCCTACGAGCAGTACTTC. It codes for CASSLVGAGAYEQYF.

This clonotype is medium-sized (0.01 to 0.1%) within its sample. The V and J genes are TRBV10-3 and TRBJ2-7; 9 nucleotides align to TRBD1. Germline V gives CDR1 ENHRY, CDR2 SYGVKD. CDR3 length: 16 amino acids. After removal of 5 bases from V and 3 bases from J, the junction contained 11 bases not matched to a gene. In DNA, the CDR3 is TGTGCCATCAGTCCGGTCCCGGGACAGGGACTCTACGAGCAGTACTTC. Its translation: CAISPVPGQGLYEQYF.

This clonotype was detected ten times or more. The V call is TRBV10-3, the J call TRBJ2-1, with TRBD1 matching over 9 bases. V lost 9 bases, J lost 8 bases, and 14 bases stayed unmatched. CDR1 ENHRY and CDR2 SYGVKD come from the germline V gene. The CDR3 is made up of 15 amino acids. The CDR3 protein is CAISPQDRGVYEQFF. The CDR3 DNA reads as TGTGCCATTAGCCCTCAGGACAGGGGCGTGTATGAGCAGTTCTTC.

There are a few counts of this clonotype. J is TRBJ2-7 and V is TRBV18; D gene uncertain. V dropped 2 bases and J dropped 3 bases, with 8 bases sitting between them. Germline V gene sequence: CDR1 KGHSH, CDR2 LQKENI. This CDR3 is built from 13 residues. The CDR3 is CASSPGLLYEQYF. The CDR3 DNA is TGTGCCAGCTCACCAGGGCTGCTCTACGAGCAGTACTTC.

This clonotype was seen ten or more times. This chain links TRBV28 with TRBJ2-7, with 7 bases aligning to TRBD2. The V gene end was trimmed by 6 bases and the J gene end by 5 bases; junction bases not matched to a gene: 7. Germline V gives CDR1 MDHEN, CDR2 SYDVKM. The CDR3 runs to 13 residues. The DNA of the CDR3 is TGTGCCAGCAGGCCGGGACTATCCCACGAGCAGTACTTC. It encodes CASRPGLSHEQYF.

This clonotype is large (0.1 to 1%) by share. This chain connects TRBV18 to TRBJ1-1; no reliable D call. This CDR3 has 13 amino acids. V was trimmed by 3 bases and J by 3 bases, leaving 8 bases between them. Germline V gives CDR1 KGHSH, CDR2 LQKENI. The CDR3 DNA reads TGTGCCAGCTCACCGGGCAGTGACACTGAAGCTTTCTTT. Its protein product is CASSPGSDTEAFF.

In its sample, this clonotype was seen a few times. The chain links TRBV6-2 or TRBV6-3 to TRBJ2-2; 10 bases are a match to TRBD2. V was clipped by 7 bases and J by 7 bases; unmatched bases: 18. CDR3 size: 18 residues. Germline assignment: CDR1 MNHEY and CDR2 SVGEGT. The CDR3 region is CASTLSGTSAKGGGELFF. As DNA, the CDR3 is TGTGCCAGCACTCTCTCCGGGACTAGCGCGAAAGGTGGCGGGGAGCTGTTTTTT.

This clonotype was detected many times. Germline and junction disagree at one end, which may indicate a read error. The chain carries TRBV28 and TRBJ2-1; D uncertain. The CDR3 length is 13 residues. Germline-derived CDR1 and CDR2 are MDHEN and SYDVKM. The CDR3 nucleotides are TGTGCCAGCAGTCTCTCAGGCTACGATGAGCAGTTCTTC. This translates into CASSLSGYDEQFF.

This clonotype was observed at least ten times. CDR3 coding DNA: TGCGCCAGCAGTATTACTACGGGATCCTACAATGAGCAGTTCTTC. This translates into CASSITTGSYNEQFF. The chain combines TRBV5-1 with TRBJ2-1, with D maybe TRBD2 (5 bases). Looked up from germline, CDR1 is SGHRS and CDR2 is YFSETQ. Trimming took off 5 bases at V and 1 base at J, with 13 bases between the two ends. The length of the CDR3 is 15 residues.

This clonotype occurred many times. The chain uses TRBV5-6 and TRBJ2-5, with D tentatively TRBD2 (5 bases). CDR3 length: 17 residues. V was cut by 4 bases and J by 3 bases, with 22 bases left in between. Germline assignment: CDR1 SGHDT and CDR2 YYEEEE. The CDR3 bases are TGTGCCAGCAGCCACATGGGAGTAGGAGTCTTGGAAGAGACCCAGTACTTC. As protein: CASSHMGVGVLEETQYF.